These 15 T cell receptor beta chains share one sample of origin, sequenced in a study of cytomegalovirus exposure and HLA in healthy donors (TCRdb year 2017). The library came from the immunoSEQ multiplex PCR assay. For the multiplex PCR, a mixture combining 60 forward primers for TCR Vbeta segments and 13 reverse primers for TCR Jbeta segments was used. TCRdb retrieved this table from immuneACCESS and kept in-frame rearrangements only. Not all clones are present; in checked studies, unresolved V genes account for under half, and no reason is known for the remainder. The sample contains 100,000 to 150,000 clones, 74% of them found a single time. The ten largest account for 4.2% of the sample. The sequencing input was PBMCs. These receptors were collected from a woman between 50 and 59 years old in good health and CMV-seropositive.

This chain links TRBV6-5 with TRBJ2-5, with 10 bases aligning to TRBD1. V shed 5 bases and J 5 bases; nucleotides not matched to a gene: 5. The CDR3 extends over 14 amino acids. CDR1 MNHEY and CDR2 SVGAGI come from the germline V gene. In DNA, the CDR3 is TGTGCCAGCAGTCCGACAGGGGGCCAGGAGACCCAGTACTTC. Translating gives CASSPTGGQETQYF.

This clone was observed a single time. At one boundary the junction diverges from the germline segment, which might be a read error. V usage is TRBV18 and J usage is TRBJ1-2; possible D gene TRBD1, 5 bases. The CDR3 runs 15 residues. From germline, CDR1 is KGHSH and CDR2 LQKENI. CDR3 loop: CASSPPGQINSGYTF. Written as DNA, the CDR3 is TGTGCCAGCTCACCGCCCGGACAAATCAACTCTGGCTACACCTTC.

The genes are TRBV9 and TRBJ2-5; 8 positions match TRBD2. Near its end, the DNA agrees better with TRBJ2-7, so the J call may be wrong. Germline V gives CDR1 SGDLS, CDR2 YYNGEE. This CDR3 has 15 residues. The CDR3: CASSPPGLGDYEQYF. The CDR3 coding sequence is TGTGCCAGCAGCCCACCGGGACTAGGGGACTACGAGCAGTACTTC.

The rearrangement uses TRBV27 and TRBJ2-3; 12 bases align to TRBD2. Germline V CDR1 and CDR2: MNHEY, SMNVEV (reference sequence). The CDR3 is 20 amino acids. The J segment lost 2 bases and the V segment lost 0 bases, leaving 12 bases of the junction unmatched. The CDR3 bases are TGTGCCAGCAGTTTATCGCGGCTAGCGGGGGGGAATTTCCACACAGATACGCAGTATTTT. Encoded protein: CASSLSRLAGGNFHTDTQYF.

This sequence joins TRBV2 and TRBJ2-2; the D gene is possibly TRBD2 (5 bases). The CDR3 length is 14 residues. CDR1 SNHLY and CDR2 FYNNEI come from the germline V gene. Trimming removed 6 bases from V and 3 bases from J, with 11 bases in between. The CDR3 sequence is CASSLGLDTGELFF. The CDR3 bases are TGTGCCAGCAGCCTTGGACTCGACACCGGGGAGCTGTTTTTT.

This clone was detected only a few times. The chain carries TRBV5-4 and TRBJ2-7; TRBD1 might be the D (6 bases). V shed 5 bases and J shed 6 bases, with 15 bases lying between them. Germline V gene sequence: CDR1 SGHNT, CDR2 YYREEE (reference sequence). CDR3 size: 13 residues. The CDR3 sequence: CASRQGTLPEQYF. The CDR3 coding sequence is TGTGCCAGCAGACAGGGAACCCTACCCGAGCAGTACTTC.

This sequence joins TRBV11-2 and TRBJ1-1, with D maybe TRBD1 (5 bases). CDR1 is SGHAT, CDR2 FQNNGV, per germline. V gave up 5 bases and J gave up 3 bases, with 13 bases separating them. The CDR3 is 14 residues long. Here the CDR3 reads CASSRDLGDTEAFF. CDR3 DNA: TGTGCCAGCAGCCGGGACTTGGGGGACACTGAAGCTTTCTTT.

The chain is built from TRBV9 and TRBJ1-6; D remains unclear. CDR3 length equals 17 residues. Trimming shortened V by 4 bases and J by 0 bases, and 14 bases separated the two germline ends. Germline CDR1 SGDLS, CDR2 YYNGEE. The CDR3 loop is CASSTRASSSYNSPLHF. CDR3 nucleotides: TGTGCCAGCAGCACGAGGGCTTCGAGCTCCTATAATTCACCCCTCCACTTT. Looking up the rest from reference TRBV9 and TRBJ1-6 gives the full variable domain: DSGVTQTPKHLITATGQRVTLRCSPRSGDLSVYWYQQSLDQGLQFLIQYYNGEERAKGNILERFSAQQFPDLHSELNLSSLELGDSALYFCASSTRASSSYNSPLHFGNGTRLTVT.

Only one count was recorded for this clone. The chain uses TRBV5-5 and TRBJ2-3; D is perhaps TRBD1 (6 bases). Germline V gene sequence: CDR1 SGHKS, CDR2 YYEKEE (reference sequence). This CDR3 contains 15 residues. The V and J ends lost 0 bases and 2 bases respectively, with 10 bases between them. The CDR3 nucleotides read TGTGCCAGCAGCTTGGGGGGGACATACACAGATACGCAGTATTTT. It encodes CASSLGGTYTDTQYF.

This clone was counted only a few times. In nucleotides, the CDR3 is TGCGCCAGCAGCCAAACAGGGGACACTGGAAACACCATATATTTT. This sequence encodes CASSQTGDTGNTIYF. This chain links TRBV5-1 with TRBJ1-3; 7 bases map to TRBD1. The trim removed 4 bases at V and 2 bases at J, leaving 6 bases unmatched. CDR3 length: 15 residues. Germline V lookup: CDR1 SGHRS, CDR2 YFSETQ.

Here the CDR3 DNA reads TGTGCCAGCACCCGTAGTGTCGGGACAGGGGCCACAGATACGCAGTATTTT. Amino acids: CASTRSVGTGATDTQYF. This chain joins TRBV9 and TRBJ2-3, with 10 bases aligning to TRBD1. V lost 6 bases and J lost 2; bases outside the gene matches: 12. Germline V gives CDR1 SGDLS, CDR2 YYNGEE. This CDR3 region has 17 residues. The entire variable domain, with the rest obtained from reference TRBV9 and TRBJ2-3, is as follows: DSGVTQTPKHLITATGQRVTLRCSPRSGDLSVYWYQQSLDQGLQFLIQYYNGEERAKGNILERFSAQQFPDLHSELNLSSLELGDSALYFCASTRSVGTGATDTQYFGPGTRLTVL.

This clone was recorded only once. The chain carries TRBV29-1 and TRBJ2-5; TRBD1 matches 8 bases. With the DNA end fitting TRBJ2-7 better, the J assignment may be wrong. The CDR3 is 12 amino acids. Germline V lookup: CDR1 SQVTM, CDR2 ANQGSEA. CDR3 in amino acids: CSVVTGAYEQYF. CDR3 nucleotides: TGCAGCGTAGTGACAGGGGCCTACGAGCAGTACTTC.

The V and J genes are TRBV28 and TRBJ1-5; D remains ambiguous. The CDR3 runs 14 residues. The V gene lost 4 bases and the J gene lost 4 bases, with 11 bases spanning the gap. Germline loops: CDR1 MDHEN, CDR2 SYDVKM. In DNA form, the CDR3 reads TGTGCCAGCAGTTCCGGGTCGGGGAATCAGCCCCAGCATTTT. Its protein product is CASSSGSGNQPQHF.

The chain links TRBV7-8 to TRBJ2-1; D might be TRBD1 (6 bases). V gave up 1 base and J gave up 5 bases, with 15 bases separating them. Germline assignment: CDR1 SGHVS and CDR2 FQNEAQ. CDR3 size: 16 residues. CDR3 in DNA: TGTGCCAGCAGCTTAGGGTTGGGACAAAAAAACAATGAGCAGTTCTTC. It codes for CASSLGLGQKNNEQFF.

This clone has just a few counts. This chain links TRBV28 with TRBJ1-6; the D is unclear. The CDR3 has 14 residues. V lost 2 bases and J 2 bases, leaving 4 bases between the germline ends. Germline CDR1 is MDHEN and CDR2 is SYDVKM. CDR3 nucleotide sequence: TGTGCCAGCAGTTTAGGAGCCTATAATTCACCCCTCCACTTT. Translation gives CASSLGAYNSPLHF.